These 28 T cell receptor beta chains originate from one sample sequenced in a study of T cells in Graves' hyperthyroidism and ophthalmopathy. RNA transcripts gave rise to amplified TCR beta CDR3 regions. RT-PCR in the first round (using the HTBI primer set) targeted the TCR CDR3. TCRdb used MiXCR to reprocess the multiplex PCR reads, holding one entry per CDR3 protein. In the table there are 95,000 to 100,000 distinct CDR3 sequences, over 50% of which are singletons. The sequenced sample was blood. These receptors all stem from a middle-aged woman with Graves' hyperthyroidism.

In this sample, this clonotype turned up many times. The rearrangement joins TRBV14 to TRBJ1-2; the match to TRBD1 covers 7 bases. Germline CDR1 reads SGHDN; CDR2 reads FVKESK. The CDR3 contains 16 residues. V shed 2 bases, J shed 0 bases, and the junction held 6 bases outside the gene matches. CDR3 in amino acids: CASSQHRDRANYGYTF. The CDR3 DNA reads TGTGCCAGCAGCCAACACCGGGACAGAGCTAACTATGGCTACACCTTC.

With regard to this clonotype: A much larger clone differs from this one at a single base, so this may be a read error. No conserved phenylalanine or tryptophan is present at the end of the CDR3, so a read error is the likely explanation. This chain uses TRBV29-1 with TRBJ1-2; D is ambiguous. Trimming took 7 bases from V and 3 from J, leaving 9 bases between them. This CDR3 has 11 residues. In germline, CDR1 is SQVTM, CDR2 ANQGSEA. In nucleotides, the CDR3 is TGCAGCGGGAGTCGGGACTATGGCTACACCCTC. As protein: CSGSRDYGYTL.

This clonotype was seen many times. The chain links TRBV5-1 to TRBJ2-3, with TRBD2 identical over 13 bases. The CDR3 has 14 residues. With V trimmed by 3 bases and J by 5 bases, 0 bases remained unmatched. Germline assignment: CDR1 SGHRS and CDR2 YFSETQ. The CDR3 DNA reads TGCGCCAGCAGCTGGACTAGCGGGAGAGATACGCAGTATTTT. Its protein is CASSWTSGRDTQYF. Together with reference TRBV5-1 and TRBJ2-3, the CDR3 gives the full variable domain: KAGVTQTPRYLIKTRGQQVTLSCSPISGHRSVSWYQQTPGQGLQFLFEYFSETQRNKGNFPGRFSGRQFSNSRSEMNVSTLELGDSALYLCASSWTSGRDTQYFGPGTRLTVL.

The J gene is TRBJ1-6, the V gene TRBV7-3, with 7 bases lining up with TRBD1. Germline V gene lookup returns CDR1 SGHTA and CDR2 FQGTGA. V lost 5 bases and J lost 10; bases outside the gene matches: 17. This CDR3 spans 17 amino acids. CDR3 sequence: CASSRTGDSGAVSPLHF. The CDR3 region has the DNA TGTGCCAGCAGCCGGACCGGGGACAGTGGCGCAGTGTCACCCCTCCACTTT.

This clonotype has a count of ten or more. This chain links TRBV27 with TRBJ2-7; D uncertain. CDR1 is MNHEY and CDR2 is SMNVEV in the germline V gene (reference sequence). V was cut by 6 bases and J by 4 bases, with 10 bases left in between. The CDR3 contains 12 residues. CDR3 coding DNA: TGTGCCAGCAGGAGTCCCCATTACGAGCAGTACTTC. This sequence encodes CASRSPHYEQYF.

This chain connects TRBV19 to TRBJ1-1; TRBD1 matches 9 bases. The CDR3 totals 14 residues. With 4 bases clipped from V and 11 bases from J, the junction kept 11 bases outside the gene matches. Germline V gives CDR1 LNHDA, CDR2 SQIVND (reference sequence). The CDR3 nucleotides are TGTGCCAGTAGTACTCCACCCGGGGACAGGGTGGCTTTCTTT. Its translation is CASSTPPGDRVAFF. Combining the CDR3 with reference TRBV19 and TRBJ1-1 gives the whole variable domain DGGITQSPKYLFRKEGQNVTLSCEQNLNHDAMYWYRQDPGQGLRLIYYSQIVNDFQKGDIAEGYSVSREKKESFPLTVTSAQKNPTAFYLCASSTPPGDRVAFFGQGTRLTVV.

This sequence joins TRBV2 and TRBJ1-3, with TRBD1 matching 8 bases. The J segment lost 3 bases and the V segment lost 6 bases, leaving 1 base of the junction unmatched. CDR3 size: 13 residues. Germline V CDR1 and CDR2: SNHLY, FYNNEI. The CDR3 DNA reads as TGTGCCAGCAGCGGACAGGGTGGAAACACCATATATTTT. Protein sequence: CASSGQGGNTIYF.

V usage is TRBV25-1 and J usage is TRBJ1-2; the match to TRBD1 covers 7 bases. The V gene's germline CDR1 is MGHDK and CDR2 SYGVNS. The CDR3 covers 12 residues. With V trimmed by 7 bases and J by 6 bases, 5 bases remained unmatched. The CDR3 nucleotides are TGTGCCAGCAAAGACAGGGCGGATGGCTACACCTTC. This encodes CASKDRADGYTF.

V is TRBV15 and J is TRBJ2-2, with D possibly being TRBD1 (5 bases). V was pared by 3 bases and J by 4 bases, with 9 bases between. Germline values: CDR1 LNHNV, CDR2 YYDKDF (reference sequence). The CDR3 covers 14 residues. DNA of the CDR3: TGTGCCACCAGCAGTTTCAGGGTCACCGGGGAGCTGTTTTTT. This codes for CATSSFRVTGELFF.

This clonotype has a count of ten or more. The chain combines TRBV24-1 with TRBJ1-1; weak D call: TRBD1 (5 bases). This CDR3 is 14 amino acids long. CDR1 KGHDR and CDR2 SFDVKD come from the germline V gene. Deletions cut 4 bases from V and 7 bases from J, with 15 bases between. The CDR3 nucleotides are TGTGCCACCAGTGAACGGGACGGTCCTGGTGAAGCTTTCTTT. This encodes CATSERDGPGEAFF.

The CDR3, as DNA: TGCGCCAGCAGACCTAGCCTGCGGGACAGGGGCACTGAAGCTTTCTTT. It is translated as CASRPSLRDRGTEAFF. The chain couples TRBV5-1 to TRBJ1-1; 10 positions agree with TRBD1. Germline V gives CDR1 SGHRS, CDR2 YFSETQ. There are 16 residues in the CDR3. The V segment lost 5 bases and the J segment 4 bases; nucleotides outside the gene matches: 11.

Note on this clonotype: A junction boundary mismatches the germline segment, possibly from a read error. This rearrangement joins TRBV20-1 to TRBJ1-2; 8 nucleotides line up with TRBD1. Germline CDR1 reads DFQATT; CDR2 reads SNEGSKA (reference sequence). CDR3 length: 12 residues. For the CDR3, the DNA is TGCAGTGTACATAGACAGGGGCTGGGCTACGCCTTC. Amino acid sequence: CSVHRQGLGYAF.

This chain uses TRBV2 with TRBJ1-5, with TRBD1 as a possible D gene (5 bases). The germline V and J ends were trimmed by 7 bases and 7 bases, with 20 bases remaining between them. The CDR3 extends over 15 amino acids. Germline V gives CDR1 SNHLY, CDR2 FYNNEI. The CDR3 DNA reads as TGTGCCAGCACCCTTCCGGGGACGGGCGAGCAGCCCCAGCATTTT. This sequence encodes CASTLPGTGEQPQHF.

The chain is built from TRBV6-5 and TRBJ1-4; 8 bases agree with TRBD1. Germline loops: CDR1 MNHEY, CDR2 SVGAGI. The CDR3 extends over 18 amino acids. After removal of 4 bases from V and 1 base from J, the junction contained 11 bases not matched to a gene. For the CDR3, the DNA is TGTGCCAGCAGTTTCTCTAGGACAGGGAGAGGAACTAATGAAAAACTGTTTTTT. Translation gives CASSFSRTGRGTNEKLFF.

The CDR3 nucleotides read TGTGCCAGCAGCCGAGACGGACGGGGCTCTGGAAACACCATATATTTT. Protein: CASSRDGRGSGNTIYF. The chain recombines TRBV7-3 with TRBJ1-3, with unresolved D. Trimming removed 5 bases at V and 0 bases at J, with 14 bases between. The V gene's germline CDR1 is SGHTA and CDR2 FQGTGA. The CDR3 runs to 16 residues.

The J gene is TRBJ2-5, the V gene TRBV20-1; TRBD2 matches at 13 bases. With V trimmed by 5 bases and J by 9 bases, 3 bases remained unmatched. The CDR3 spans 12 residues. CDR1 and CDR2 (germline): DFQATT, SNEGSKA (reference sequence). The CDR3 DNA reads TGCAGTGCTGCACTAGCGGGAGGGCCCCAGTACTTC. Protein: CSAALAGGPQYF.

The chain is built from TRBV25-1 and TRBJ2-2; D unresolved. This CDR3 has 12 residues. Germline V lookup: CDR1 MGHDK, CDR2 SYGVNS. CDR3 sequence reads: CAFDGLTGELFF. Here the CDR3 DNA reads TGTGCTTTTGACGGTCTCACCGGGGAGCTGTTTTTT.

This clonotype was detected ten times or more. This chain uses TRBV20-1 with TRBJ1-2, with unresolved D. With 7 bases removed from V and 0 bases from J, the gap between germline ends came to 12 bases. The CDR3 is made up of 13 amino acids. CDR1 DFQATT and CDR2 SNEGSKA come from the germline V gene (reference sequence). CDR3 in DNA: TGCAGTGTGCTGACGGTAGCTAACTATGGCTACACCTTC. Residues: CSVLTVANYGYTF.

This clonotype appeared many times. V gene TRBV12-3 or TRBV12-4 combines with J gene TRBJ1-1; D unresolved. V lost 3 bases to trimming and J lost 4 bases, with 15 bases between them. This CDR3 comprises 15 residues. CDR3 bases: TGTGCCAGCAGTTTTGGATTTAGAGGTAGCACTGAAGCTTTCTTT. This encodes CASSFGFRGSTEAFF.

Only one count was recorded for this clonotype. J is TRBJ2-7 and V is TRBV10-2, with D perhaps TRBD1 or TRBD2 (5 bases each). The CDR3 totals 14 residues. In germline, CDR1 is WSHSY, CDR2 SAAADI. V was shortened by 10 bases and J by 8 bases, with 24 bases between the two germline ends. CDR3 in amino acids: CANPTARRDGKQYF. CDR3 nucleotides: TGCGCCAACCCGACCGCCCGCAGGGACGGTAAGCAGTACTTC.

The chain combines TRBV29-1 with TRBJ1-1, with 11 bases aligning to TRBD1. This CDR3 contains 15 residues. Germline loops: CDR1 SQVTM, CDR2 ANQGSEA. The V and J ends lost 5 bases and 3 bases, in that order; junction bases with no gene match: 8. CDR3 region: CSVTGTGGSYTEAFF. As DNA, the CDR3 is TGCAGCGTTACCGGGACAGGGGGATCGTACACTGAAGCTTTCTTT.

This rearrangement joins TRBV25-1 to TRBJ1-1; D is possibly TRBD1 (5 bases). CDR1 is MGHDK, CDR2 SYGVNS, per germline. The V end lost 5 bases, the J end lost 4 bases, and 11 bases lay between the germline ends. The CDR3 loop spans 13 amino acids. The CDR3 sequence is CASSRDGTTEAFF. The CDR3 bases are TGTGCCAGCAGTCGGGACGGTACCACTGAAGCTTTCTTT.

This clonotype has only a few counts. This chain uses TRBV5-6 with TRBJ2-5; the match to TRBD1 covers 7 bases. Germline V gene sequence: CDR1 SGHDT, CDR2 YYEEEE. The CDR3 sequence is 14 residues long. Germline trimming cut 0 bases from V and 9 bases from J; bases unmatched to any gene: 8. The CDR3 reads CASSLGTGNQPQYF. In nucleotides, the CDR3 is TGTGCCAGCAGCTTGGGGACAGGTAATCAGCCCCAGTACTTC.

This clonotype was detected ten times or more. V gene TRBV7-6 combines with J gene TRBJ2-3, with D maybe TRBD2 (5 bases). CDR3 length: 16 amino acids. Deletions cut 1 base from V and 2 bases from J, with 13 bases between. From germline, CDR1 is SGHVS and CDR2 FNYEAQ. This CDR3 reads CASSLDPRRLTDTQYF. In DNA form, the CDR3 reads TGTGCCAGCAGCTTAGATCCCAGGAGGCTCACAGATACGCAGTATTTT.

This chain uses TRBV20-1 with TRBJ2-7; TRBD1 agrees at 8 bases. The CDR3 length is 13 residues. Germline V gives CDR1 DFQATT, CDR2 SNEGSKA (reference sequence). The ends lost 5 bases at V and 1 base at J; junction bases unmatched: 4. The CDR3 sequence: CSASGQESYEQYF. CDR3 bases: TGCAGTGCTTCGGGACAGGAGTCCTACGAGCAGTACTTC.

Note on this clonotype: A read error may explain this, as a much larger clone is one base away. This likely comes from a read error, as the CDR3 has no conserved phenylalanine or tryptophan at its end. This chain connects TRBV24-1 to TRBJ2-5, with 11 bases aligning to TRBD2. Germline V gives CDR1 KGHDR, CDR2 SFDVKD. Unmatched junction bases numbered 4, after V lost 11 bases and J lost 3 bases. CDR3 length: 13 residues. The CDR3 sequence is CASTLAGEETQYL. CDR3 coding DNA: TGTGCCAGCACACTAGCGGGAGAAGAGACCCAGTACCTC.

The V and J genes are TRBV7-9 and TRBJ2-7; 8 bases are a match to TRBD1. This CDR3 spans 12 amino acids. The junction had 4 bases not matched to a gene; V was cut back by 5 bases and J by 7 bases. Germline lookup yields CDR1 SEHNR and CDR2 FQNEAQ (reference sequence). The CDR3: CASSGQGGEQYF. As DNA, the CDR3 is TGTGCCAGCAGCGGACAGGGTGGGGAGCAGTACTTC.

About this clonotype itself: One end of the junction varies from germline; a read error may be responsible. This chain uses TRBV29-1 with TRBJ1-4; 7 positions agree with TRBD1. CDR1 SQVTM and CDR2 ANQGSEA come from the germline V gene. This CDR3 has 13 amino acids. The CDR3 region has the DNA TGCAGCATCGGGACAGACAGAGGTGAAAAACTGTTTTTC. Translation: CSIGTDRGEKLFF.